A single sample is the source of the 28 T cell receptor beta chains below, sequenced in a study of blood T cell repertoires in COVID-19 (TCRdb year 2020). Library construction relied on the immunoSEQ multiplex PCR assay. Held by TCRdb, this immuneACCESS table contains in-frame sequences only and omits some clones. Under half of the omission traces to an unresolved V gene where checked; the cause of the rest is unknown. This sample comprises over 30,000 clones, approximately 91% of them detected only once. The top ten clones comprise approximately 13% of the sample. The source material was peripheral blood. The receptor source for this set is a man in his 70s with active COVID-19.

This clone appeared a few times. This rearrangement joins TRBV4-1 to TRBJ1-3; D not resolved. The CDR3 is 14 amino acids. V lost 1 base, J lost 2 bases, and 6 bases lay in between. Per germline, CDR1 MGHRA and CDR2 YSYEKL. CDR3 protein: CASSQGEAGNTIYF. The CDR3 DNA is TGCGCCAGCAGCCAAGGGGAGGCTGGAAACACCATATATTTT.

The V and J genes are TRBV6-4 and TRBJ2-3, with no clear D. Between the trimmed V and J ends, which lost 5 bases and 5 bases, there was a span of 11 bases. The CDR3 runs to 13 residues. Per the germline V gene, CDR1 is MRHNA and CDR2 is SNTAGT. DNA for the CDR3: TGTGCCAGCAGTTATGAATTCGGAGATACGCAGTATTTT. It yields the protein CASSYEFGDTQYF.

V usage is TRBV19 and J usage is TRBJ2-1; TRBD2 matches 12 bases. Germline-derived CDR1 and CDR2 are LNHDA and SQIVND (reference sequence). This CDR3 spans 14 amino acids. Unmatched junction bases numbered 10, after V lost 9 bases and J lost 10 bases. CDR3 DNA: TGTGCCAGCAGTCTAGCGGGAGGGCCTCTGGAGCAGTTCTTC. Its protein product is CASSLAGGPLEQFF.

The chain has TRBV6-5 and TRBJ2-3; the match to TRBD1 covers 7 bases. Germline lookup yields CDR1 MNHEY and CDR2 SVGAGI. The J segment lost 2 bases and the V segment lost 2 bases, leaving 1 base of the junction unmatched. The CDR3 is made up of 14 amino acids. Written as DNA, the CDR3 is TGTGCCAGCAGTTACGGGACAGTCACAGATACGCAGTATTTT. Translation: CASSYGTVTDTQYF.

Only one count was recorded for this clone. The chain carries TRBV19 and TRBJ1-5, with D unresolved. Germline CDR1 reads LNHDA; CDR2 reads SQIVND (reference sequence). The CDR3 length is 12 residues. Trimming stripped 6 bases from V and 7 bases from J, with 10 bases between. CDR3 residues: CASRGAGQPQHF. The DNA for the CDR3 is TGTGCCAGTAGAGGTGCCGGGCAGCCCCAGCATTTT.

The V gene is TRBV28, the J gene TRBJ1-1; possibly TRBD1 for D (5 bases). This CDR3 contains 17 residues. The V and J ends lost 5 bases and 0 bases respectively, with 19 bases between them. Germline V gene sequence: CDR1 MDHEN, CDR2 SYDVKM. The DNA for the CDR3 is TGTGCCAGCAGTCCACTTGGAGGGGTTCTAATGAACACTGAAGCTTTCTTT. This sequence encodes CASSPLGGVLMNTEAFF.

The genes are TRBV6-5 and TRBJ2-1; 7 positions agree with TRBD1. Germline V gene sequence: CDR1 MNHEY, CDR2 SVGAGI. The CDR3 covers 14 residues. V was pared by 2 bases and J by 12 bases, with 10 bases of the junction left unmatched. The CDR3 sequence is CASSYPGQPAVQFF. The DNA for the CDR3 is TGTGCCAGCAGTTACCCGGGACAGCCGGCGGTGCAGTTCTTC.

The genes are TRBV9 and TRBJ1-2; TRBD1 is a possible D gene (5 bases). The germline V gene encodes CDR1 SGDLS and CDR2 YYNGEE. This CDR3 has 12 amino acids. V lost 0 bases, J lost 8 bases, and 8 bases lay in between. CDR3: CASSVVRGGYTF. CDR3 nucleotide sequence: TGTGCCAGCAGCGTAGTACGGGGGGGCTACACCTTC.

The chain couples TRBV14 to TRBJ2-1; D gene uncertain. The CDR3 contains 14 residues. Trimming took off 0 bases at V and 3 bases at J, with 6 bases between the two ends. Germline V lookup: CDR1 SGHDN, CDR2 FVKESK. The CDR3 coding sequence is TGTGCCAGCAGCCAAGATCGCAGCTACAATGAGCAGTTCTTC. Protein: CASSQDRSYNEQFF. The full variable domain, rest sourced from reference TRBV14 and TRBJ2-1, is EAGVTQFPSHSVIEKGQTVTLRCDPISGHDNLYWYRRVMGKEIKFLLHFVKESKQDESGMPNNRFLAERTGGTYSTLKVQPAELEDSGVYFCASSQDRSYNEQFFGPGTRLTVL.

The chain joins TRBV19 to TRBJ2-3; D may be TRBD2 (5 bases). Germline CDR1 LNHDA, CDR2 SQIVND (reference sequence). V was shortened by 3 bases and J by 4 bases, with 17 bases between the two germline ends. The CDR3 is 16 amino acids. CDR3: CASSIRGNVGSDTQYF. The CDR3 bases are TGTGCCAGTAGTATTCGAGGGAACGTTGGATCAGATACGCAGTATTTT.

In this sample, this clone turned up a few times. This sequence joins TRBV5-1 and TRBJ2-7; D perhaps matches TRBD1 (6 bases). Germline V gene sequence: CDR1 SGHRS, CDR2 YFSETQ. Trimming pared 0 bases from V and 7 bases from J, leaving 14 bases between. The CDR3 contains 14 residues. This CDR3 is CASSLGYRDKEQYF. The CDR3 bases are TGCGCCAGCAGCTTGGGTTACAGGGATAAGGAGCAGTACTTC.

This clone was detected only a few times. The chain joins TRBV5-4 to TRBJ2-3; tentative D call: TRBD1 (8 bases). Germline V gives CDR1 SGHNT, CDR2 YYREEE (reference sequence). V lost 5 bases to trimming and J lost 2 bases, with 15 bases between them. This CDR3 spans 15 amino acids. The CDR3 protein is CASSLQGGNTDTQYF. The CDR3 DNA reads as TGTGCCAGCAGTTTACAGGGGGGGAACACAGATACGCAGTATTTT.

The CDR3 reads CASSLVPAGNQETQYF. CDR3 sequence (DNA): TGCGCCAGCAGCTTGGTCCCAGCGGGAAATCAAGAGACCCAGTACTTC. The chain uses TRBV5-1 and TRBJ2-5, with 7 bases identical to TRBD2. J was trimmed by 2 bases and V by 0 bases; bases with no gene match: 7. This CDR3 contains 16 residues. Germline values: CDR1 SGHRS, CDR2 YFSETQ.

The J gene is TRBJ2-7, the V gene TRBV28, with TRBD1 as a possible D gene (6 bases). Trimming removed 3 bases at V and 4 bases at J, with 13 bases between. Germline CDR1 MDHEN, CDR2 SYDVKM. The length of the CDR3 is 14 residues. The chain's CDR3 is CASSFLTGKYEQYF. Here the CDR3 DNA reads TGTGCCAGCAGTTTTCTCACAGGGAAGTACGAGCAGTACTTC. Combining the CDR3 with reference TRBV28 and TRBJ2-7 gives the whole variable domain DVKVTQSSRYLVKRTGEKVFLECVQDMDHENMFWYRQDPGLGLRLIYFSYDVKMKEKGDIPEGYSVSREKKERFSLILESASTNQTSMYLCASSFLTGKYEQYFGPGTRLTVT.

The chain links TRBV11-2 to TRBJ1-4; TRBD1 is a possible D gene (5 bases). V was pared by 1 base and J by 0 bases, with 9 bases between. The length of the CDR3 is 16 residues. Germline assignment: CDR1 SGHAT and CDR2 FQNNGV. The CDR3, as DNA: TGTGCCAGCAGCTTAGCGGACACTGCAACTAATGAAAAACTGTTTTTT. This encodes CASSLADTATNEKLFF.

This rearrangement joins TRBV7-6 to TRBJ2-3; 7 bases fit TRBD1. The CDR3 is 14 amino acids. Germline CDR1 is SGHVS and CDR2 is FNYEAQ. The J segment lost 5 bases and the V segment lost 5 bases, leaving 7 bases of the junction unmatched. The CDR3 DNA sequence: TGTGCCAGCAGCCTAACAGGGGCGGGAGATACGCAGTATTTT. This translates into CASSLTGAGDTQYF.

This sequence joins TRBV15 and TRBJ2-5; 8 bases agree with TRBD1. Germline values: CDR1 LNHNV, CDR2 YYDKDF (reference sequence). This CDR3 is 16 amino acids long. V was pared by 5 bases and J by 6 bases, with 14 bases of the junction left unmatched. In DNA, the CDR3 is TGTGCCACCAGCGGGGGGCAAGACAGGGGATTGAAGACCCAGTACTTC. This translates into CATSGGQDRGLKTQYF.

The chain combines TRBV27 with TRBJ2-7, with D hard to call. Germline loops: CDR1 MNHEY, CDR2 SMNVEV (reference sequence). Trimming pared 4 bases from V and 1 base from J, leaving 11 bases between. The CDR3 contains 14 residues. The CDR3 is CASSSSPGSYEQYF. The CDR3 nucleotides are TGTGCCAGCAGTTCTAGTCCTGGTTCCTACGAGCAGTACTTC.

The gene calls are TRBV18 and TRBJ2-1; 9 positions agree with TRBD1. V dropped 3 bases and J dropped 7; count of bases not matched to a gene: 4. Germline CDR1 and CDR2: KGHSH and LQKENI. CDR3 length: 14 residues. DNA of the CDR3: TGTGCCAGCTCACCCGGGACAGGGAAGAATGAGCAGTTCTTC. Its translation is CASSPGTGKNEQFF. The variable domain in full, completed from reference TRBV18 and TRBJ2-1, reads NAGVMQNPRHLVRRRGQEARLRCSPMKGHSHVYWYRQLPEEGLKFMVYLQKENIIDESGMPKERFSAEFPKEGPSILRIQQVVRGDSAAYFCASSPGTGKNEQFFGPGTRLTVL.

The chain is built from TRBV7-9 and TRBJ2-3; TRBD2 matches 10 bases. With V trimmed by 6 bases and J by 2 bases, 5 bases remained unmatched. The germline V gene has CDR1 SEHNR and CDR2 FQNEAQ (reference sequence). CDR3 size: 15 residues. The CDR3 sequence: CASRRTSGITDTQYF. CDR3 DNA sequence: TGTGCCAGCAGACGGACTAGCGGAATCACAGATACGCAGTATTTT.

The V call is TRBV15, the J call TRBJ2-1, with D perhaps TRBD1 (6 bases). The germline V gene has CDR1 LNHNV and CDR2 YYDKDF (reference sequence). With 0 bases removed from V and 0 bases from J, the gap between germline ends came to 9 bases. The CDR3 is 16 residues long. CDR3 nucleotide sequence: TGTGCCACCAGCAGAGACAGGGGACCCTCCTACAATGAGCAGTTCTTC. Translation gives CATSRDRGPSYNEQFF.

V and J are TRBV7-2 and TRBJ1-1, with TRBD1 matching over 7 bases. The V gene's germline CDR1 is SGHTA and CDR2 FQGNSA. The CDR3 runs to 14 residues. V lost 0 bases, J lost 4 bases, and 2 bases stayed unmatched. The CDR3 is CASSLAAGGTEAFF. The CDR3 DNA reads TGTGCCAGCAGCTTAGCTGCAGGGGGCACTGAAGCTTTCTTT.

The rearrangement joins TRBV27 to TRBJ2-1; 7 bases line up with TRBD2. The ends lost 5 bases at V and 7 bases at J; junction bases unmatched: 14. Germline lookup yields CDR1 MNHEY and CDR2 SMNVEV (reference sequence). The CDR3 has 16 amino acids. The CDR3 DNA follows: TGTGCCAGCAGTCCCACCTGGGGGAGGGCCGGAAATGAGCAGTTCTTC. This gives the protein CASSPTWGRAGNEQFF.

The V gene is TRBV15, the J gene TRBJ1-1; 7 nucleotides agree with TRBD1. Trimming cost V 0 bases and J 1 base; bases outside gene matches: 5. Germline CDR1 and CDR2: LNHNV and YYDKDF (reference sequence). The CDR3 spans 16 residues. The CDR3 region is CATSRDRAGGNTEAFF. CDR3 sequence (DNA): TGTGCCACCAGCAGAGATAGGGCAGGGGGGAACACTGAAGCTTTCTTT.

This clone was observed a single time. This chain uses TRBV4-1 with TRBJ2-1; TRBD1 matches 8 bases. The CDR3 contains 14 residues. Per the germline V gene, CDR1 is MGHRA and CDR2 is YSYEKL. V trimming: 6 bases; J trimming: 7 bases; junction bases outside the gene matches: 8. The CDR3 DNA reads TGCGCCAGCAGATCCGGACAGGGAGGAAATGAGCAGTTCTTC. Amino acid sequence: CASRSGQGGNEQFF.

The J gene is TRBJ1-5, the V gene TRBV4-2; TRBD1 might be the D (5 bases). Germline loops: CDR1 LGHNA, CDR2 YNFKEQ. Trimming cost V 0 bases and J 3 bases, with 12 bases left between them. The CDR3 runs 16 residues. The CDR3 here is CASSQDFDRANQPQHF. Here the CDR3 DNA reads TGTGCCAGCAGCCAAGATTTCGACAGAGCCAATCAGCCCCAGCATTTT.

The chain employs TRBV11-2 and TRBJ2-2, with 15 bases lining up with TRBD2. Germline V gene lookup returns CDR1 SGHAT and CDR2 FQNNGV. Unmatched junction bases numbered 13, after V lost 5 bases and J lost 6 bases. The CDR3 length is 19 residues. The CDR3 protein is CASSPRTSGRAGLAGELFF. The CDR3 nucleotides are TGTGCCAGCAGCCCCCGGACTAGCGGGAGGGCCGGGCTAGCCGGGGAGCTGTTTTTT.

The chain recombines TRBV5-5 with TRBJ2-7; weak D call: TRBD1 (5 bases). This CDR3 is 14 amino acids long. The germline CDR1 and CDR2 sequences are SGHKS and YYEKEE (reference sequence). V gave up 3 bases and J gave up 2 bases, with 12 bases separating them. CDR3 amino acids: CASSSRTPPYEQYF. For the CDR3, the DNA is TGTGCCAGCAGCTCTCGGACACCTCCCTACGAGCAGTACTTC.